What follows are 3 T cell receptor beta chains derived from one specimen sequenced in a study of blood T cell repertoires in COVID-19. The data were produced by immunoSEQ multiplex PCR, yet TCRdb's version contains in-frame clones alone and is incomplete. The data show about 120,000 clones, roughly 72% seen once. The sequenced sample was peripheral blood. Every receptor here comes from a man aged 55-75 years with acute or convalescent COVID-19.

This chain connects TRBV7-3 to TRBJ2-2; D is perhaps TRBD2 (5 bases). Germline-derived CDR1 and CDR2 are SGHTA and FQGTGA. CDR3 length equals 14 residues. Trimming cost V 6 bases and J 7 bases, with 15 bases left between them. For the CDR3, the DNA is TGTGCCAGCAGGGCGGTCCTAGCAGGCGGGGAGCTGTTTTTT. Encoded protein: CASRAVLAGGELFF.

The chain is built from TRBV5-1 and TRBJ2-7, with D possibly matching TRBD2 (6 bases). V was cut by 4 bases and J by 3 bases, with 20 bases left in between. This CDR3 has 16 residues. Germline CDR1 reads SGHRS; CDR2 reads YFSETQ. CDR3 nucleotide sequence: TGCGCCAGCAGCCCCGGCATGGGGGGACCGCGCTACGAGCAGTACTTC. Translating gives CASSPGMGGPRYEQYF.

CDR3 DNA: TGTGCCAGCAGCACCAGACAGGGGGCCGACTATGGCTACACCTTC. Translation: CASSTRQGADYGYTF. This chain connects TRBV9 to TRBJ1-2; 10 nucleotides match TRBD1. The V segment lost 4 bases and the J segment 3 bases; nucleotides outside the gene matches: 6. The germline V gene has CDR1 SGDLS and CDR2 YYNGEE. CDR3 length: 15 residues.